Listed here is a single TCR beta chain. What antigen it recognizes has not been identified. Base qualities are missing; no much larger clone stands one base away. V is trimmed back by 1 base and J by 1 base, and the junction contains 12 bases that no gene match accounts for. Including the terminal cysteine and phenylalanine, the CDR3 comprises 19 residues. Just CDR3 DNA is preserved here, 57 bases in frame from base 1. Via the germline V gene (reference sequence), CDR1 is SEHNR and CDR2 FQNEAQ. RNA was extracted using the RNeasy kit, and about 0.45 to 1 microgram was reverse transcribed with random hexamers. TCR beta CDR3 regions were amplified with the immunoSEQ multiplex PCR assay covering 54 Vbeta and 13 Jbeta segments. To correct PCR amplification bias, a synthetic template baseline was used for both primer optimization and computational correction. The authors processed their data as follows. Reads were annotated to V, D and J genes per IMGT and analyzed with immunoSEQ Analyzer, keeping only productive sequences. Clonality was computed as one minus Shannon entropy normalized by log2 of the number of productive unique sequences. For each patient and control, public and private clones were evaluated within the 100 most prevalent clones. Clones were defined as Susac-specific when absent from the healthy and MS cohorts, from some 1,100 published viral clones and from other ImmuneACCESS disease sequences. Through fastp at Q25 and MiXCR, TCRdb rebuilt clones from the public reads, retaining in-frame beta chains. Rows matching on CDR3 protein sequence are summarized as one entry with the most common DNA and genes. What appears here as the V and J calls and clone size reflects TCRdb's work, not the paper's. In all, the sample holds about 250,000 distinct CDR3 sequences, and just under 95% of those were seen once. The top ten constitute around 0.07% of the sample.

The record originates from a study of CD8 T cells in Susac syndrome (dated by TCRdb to between 2018 and 2020). Regarding the complete study: Whether CD8+ T cell activation and differentiation in Susac syndrome was antigen driven was tested using repertoire sequencing. Broader findings and caveats from the paper: The study acknowledged that relatively few individuals were included in the TCR sequencing and HLA analysis.

Peripheral blood CD8+ and CD4+ T cells from healthy donors, Susac syndrome patients and multiple sclerosis patients were profiled by high-throughput TCR beta sequencing. The multiple sclerosis controls were treatment-naive patients whose relapsing-remitting disease, either stable or active, fulfilled the revised McDonald criteria. Bulk CD8+ and CD4+ T cells were purified by magnetic negative isolation, whereas CD8+ TEMRA cells were enriched by FACS. Blood was collected in EDTA tubes and processed within 24 hours, with PBMCs isolated through density gradient centrifugation. PBMCs intended for TCR sequencing were frozen in liquid nitrogen and were later thawed in a 37 degrees C water bath. The sorted or isolated CD4+, CD8+ and CD8+ TEMRA cells reached a purity of at least 90%.

The TCR was taken from a human donor with multiple sclerosis. This chain joins TRBV7-9 to TRBJ2-3; the junction holds 9 bases that match TRBD1. Sequenced: CD4+ T cells from PBMCs. Read as DNA, the sequence is TGTGCCAGCAGCTTAGTGTCGGGACAGGGACGAGGGGGCACAGATACGCAGTATTTT. It is translated as CASSLVSGQGRGGTDTQYF.